This T cell receptor (beta chain) is drawn from a study of CD8 T cells in ankylosing spondylitis. Making use of molecular barcodes, quantitative 5'-RACE generated TCR beta libraries. MiXCR was run by TCRdb on the 5' RACE reads, yielding one entry per CDR3 protein. The table has approximately 500,000 distinct CDR3 sequences, about 13% seen once. The CDR3 covers 18 residues. V was clipped by 0 bases and J by 0 bases; unmatched bases: 4. CDR1 and CDR2 from the germline V gene are KGHDR and SFDVKD. Findings and caveats of the study: Typical of ankylosing spondylitis blood, it appeared, was a TCR beta motif of eight highly homologous variants. Disease-linked clones, CD8+, were relatively rare in peripheral blood. From matched ankylosing spondylitis synovial fluid, disease-linked clones were reportedly recovered at significantly enriched levels. Before this, some motif variants had been reported in reactive arthritis synovial fluid and blood.

In its sample, this clonotype was seen a few times. Its antigen is unidentified. The rearrangement links TRBV24-1 to TRBJ2-1; TRBD2 matches at 10 bases. This TCR was sampled from a male donor with ankylosing spondylitis. Sequencing was performed on blood, either unsorted or a sorted T cell fraction (not recorded which). Here the CDR3 DNA reads TGTGCCACCAGTGATTTGCATTCTAGCGGGAGCTCCTACAATGAGCAGTTCTTC. Its protein product is CATSDLHSSGSSYNEQFF.